The present entry profiles one T cell receptor beta chain with its context. Per the study methods: How many nucleated cells were present was estimated from reference gene primer amplification. The protocol was immunoSEQ multiplex PCR, while the TCRdb copy is restricted to in-frame clones and leaves out a portion. V and J calls and clone size are given by that table; D and trimming were obtained from the DNA. The sample includes roughly 150,000 clones, approximately 80% of them seen just once. The sample originates from a study of blood T cell repertoires in COVID-19. Study-wide background: Samples came from the United States, Italy and Spain, spanning acute and convalescent COVID-19. Sources were T cells, B-cell-depleted T cells, or PBMCs; the material itself was cDNA or gDNA.

Participants were aged 18 to 89 years from around 25 US areas. Specimen: PBMCs or T cells enriched from blood (not recorded which). The origin of this receptor is an older man who had been exposed to COVID-19.

The CDR3 sequence is CASRIRGMNEKLFF. The CDR3 bases are TGTGCCAGCAGGATCAGGGGCATGAATGAAAAACTGTTTTTT. The V call is TRBV28, the J call TRBJ1-4; maybe TRBD1 (6 bases). With 6 bases removed from V and 5 bases from J, the gap between germline ends came to 13 bases. This CDR3 region has 14 residues. Germline V lookup: CDR1 MDHEN, CDR2 SYDVKM. Based on the CDR3 plus reference TRBV28 and TRBJ1-4, the full variable domain is DVKVTQSSRYLVKRTGEKVFLECVQDMDHENMFWYRQDPGLGLRLIYFSYDVKMKEKGDIPEGYSVSREKKERFSLILESASTNQTSMYLCASRIRGMNEKLFFGSGTQLSVL.